This T cell receptor (beta chain) derives from a study of cytomegalovirus exposure and HLA in healthy donors. Study findings and constraints: For presence/absence analyses, sequencing depth was assumed to be roughly uniform across donors.

The ends were cut back, 4 bases at V and 6 bases at J, with 22 bases in the middle. This CDR3 spans 16 amino acids. Germline lookup yields CDR1 SGHRS and CDR2 YFSETQ. Regarding this clone: Its antigen remains unknown.

The PCR used 60 Vbeta and 13 Jbeta primers. Produced via immunoSEQ multiplex PCR; TCRdb's table is partial and in-frame only. The data hold about 120,000 clones, with under 90% observed a single time. The chain links TRBV5-1 to TRBJ1-2, with D possibly TRBD1 on 6 matching bases. The source of this sequence is a female donor in good health and CMV-seropositive. Sample: PBMCs. The CDR3 bases are TGCGCCAGCAGCCTGCAAGCGGTTCAGGGGCTGAATGGCTACACCTTC. Protein product: CASSLQAVQGLNGYTF.